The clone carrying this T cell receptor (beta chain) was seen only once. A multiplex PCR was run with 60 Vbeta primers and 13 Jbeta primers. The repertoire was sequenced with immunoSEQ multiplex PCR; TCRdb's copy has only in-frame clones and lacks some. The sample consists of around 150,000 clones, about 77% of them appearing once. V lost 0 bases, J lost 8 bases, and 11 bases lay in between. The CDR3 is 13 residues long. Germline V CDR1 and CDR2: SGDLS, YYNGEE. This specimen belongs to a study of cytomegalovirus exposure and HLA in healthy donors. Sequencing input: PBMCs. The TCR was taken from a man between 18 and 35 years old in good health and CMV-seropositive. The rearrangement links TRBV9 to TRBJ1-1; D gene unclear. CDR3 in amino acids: CASSVAGPGEAFF. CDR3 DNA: TGTGCCAGCAGCGTAGCTGGGCCCGGCGAAGCTTTCTTT.